The entry below describes one T cell receptor gamma chain. These data belong to a study of gamma-delta T cells after stem cell transplantation. Germline V gene sequence: CDR1 GITISATS, CDR2 ISYDGTV (reference sequence). The CDR3 has 21 residues. The J segment lost 3 bases and the V segment lost 1 base, leaving 15 bases of the junction unmatched. TCRdb re-called the RT-PCR reads with CATT. The table has 1,700 or so gamma-chain clones, under 3.5% seen once; the top ten hold roughly 29%. The sequenced sample consisted of gamma-delta T cells. The TCR sequence derives from a human donor. It is not recorded whose cells these are; they may come from a transplant donor. This sequence joins TRGV9 and TRGJP. Here the CDR3 DNA reads TGTGCCTTGTGGGAGGTCCGTCCTGGGATAATGCAAGAGTTGGGCAAAAAAATCAAGGTATTT. This sequence encodes CALWEVRPGIMQELGKKIKVF.